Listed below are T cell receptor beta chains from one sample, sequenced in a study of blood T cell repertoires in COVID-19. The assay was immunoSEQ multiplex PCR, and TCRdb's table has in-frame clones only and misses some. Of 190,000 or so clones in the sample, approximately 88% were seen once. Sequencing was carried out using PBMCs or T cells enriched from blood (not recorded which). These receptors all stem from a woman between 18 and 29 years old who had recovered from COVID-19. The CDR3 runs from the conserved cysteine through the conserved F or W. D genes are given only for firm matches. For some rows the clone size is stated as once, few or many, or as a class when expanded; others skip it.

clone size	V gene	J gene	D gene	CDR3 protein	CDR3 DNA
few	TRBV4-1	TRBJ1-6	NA	CASSQDPGTNSPLHF	TGCGCCAGCAGCCAAGATCCAGGTACTAATTCACCCCTCCACTTT
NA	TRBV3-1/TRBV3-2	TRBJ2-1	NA	CASSPNYNEQFF	TGTGCCAGCAGCCCTAACTACAATGAGCAGTTCTTC
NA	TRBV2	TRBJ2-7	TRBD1	CASSTQGQGTYEQYF	TGTGCCAGCAGTACTCAAGGACAGGGGACCTACGAGCAGTACTTC
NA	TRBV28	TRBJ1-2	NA	CASSLGAYGYTF	TGTGCCAGCAGCTTAGGGGCCTATGGCTACACCTTC
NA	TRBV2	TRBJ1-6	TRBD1	CASSDSGTGRYNSPLHF	TGTGCCAGCAGTGACTCCGGGACAGGGCGCTATAATTCACCCCTCCACTTT
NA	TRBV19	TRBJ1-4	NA	CASSMDISYNEKLFF	TGTGCCAGTAGTATGGACATCTCCTATAATGAAAAACTGTTTTTT
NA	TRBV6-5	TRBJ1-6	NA	CACTWSSYNSPLHF	TGTGCCTGCACCTGGAGCTCCTATAATTCACCCCTCCACTTT
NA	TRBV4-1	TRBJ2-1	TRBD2	CASSRISGVYNEQFF	TGCGCCAGCAGCCGGATTAGCGGGGTTTACAATGAGCAGTTCTTC
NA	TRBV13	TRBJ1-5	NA	CASSQGYRAGNQPQHF	TGTGCCAGCAGCCAAGGGTACAGGGCTGGCAATCAGCCCCAGCATTTT
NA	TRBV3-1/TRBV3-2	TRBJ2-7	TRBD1	CASSQVFKGATGTYEQYF	TGTGCCAGCAGCCAAGTATTCAAGGGGGCGACAGGGACCTACGAGCAGTACTTC
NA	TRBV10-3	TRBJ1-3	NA	CAISLGPGNTIYF	TGTGCCATCAGTCTGGGGCCTGGAAACACCATATATTTT
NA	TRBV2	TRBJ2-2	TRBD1	CASSDRTGAGELFF	TGTGCCAGCAGTGACCGGACAGGGGCCGGGGAGCTGTTTTTT
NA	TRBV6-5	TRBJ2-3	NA	CATTQLTGGAATQYF	TGTGCCACCACCCAGCTGACAGGCGGAGCGGCTACGCAGTATTTT
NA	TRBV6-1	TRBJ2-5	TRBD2	CASSELAGGPDQETQYF	TGTGCCAGCAGTGAACTAGCGGGGGGGCCTGATCAAGAGACCCAGTACTTC
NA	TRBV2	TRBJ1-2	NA	CASSEAGQGRVGYTF	TGTGCCAGCAGTGAAGCGGGGCAGGGTAGGGTTGGCTACACCTTC
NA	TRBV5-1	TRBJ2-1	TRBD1	CASSSDRVVDEQFF	TGCGCCAGCAGCTCTGACAGGGTAGTCGATGAGCAGTTCTTC
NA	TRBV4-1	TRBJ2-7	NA	CASGLDRGSSYEQYF	TGCGCCAGCGGCCTAGACCGAGGAAGCTCCTACGAGCAGTACTTC
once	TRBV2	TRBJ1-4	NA	CASKETTNEKLFF	TGTGCCAGCAAGGAGACAACTAATGAAAAACTGTTTTTT
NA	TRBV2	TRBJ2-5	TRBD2	CASRVETSGKRAQYF	TGTGCCAGCAGGGTGGAGACTAGCGGCAAGAGGGCCCAGTACTTC
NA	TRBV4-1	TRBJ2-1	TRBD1	CASSQARDRAYNEQFF	TGCGCCAGCAGCCAAGCCCGGGACAGAGCCTACAATGAGCAGTTCTTC
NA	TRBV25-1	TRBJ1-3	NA	CASSEDRTSGNTIYF	TGTGCCAGCAGCGAAGACAGAACCTCTGGAAACACCATATATTTT
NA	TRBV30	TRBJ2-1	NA	CAWSGGQGGNEQFF	TGTGCCTGGAGTGGAGGACAGGGAGGGAATGAGCAGTTCTTC
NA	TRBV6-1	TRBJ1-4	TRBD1	CASSDPGTVGEKLFF	TGTGCCAGCAGTGATCCCGGGACAGTGGGTGAAAAACTGTTTTTT
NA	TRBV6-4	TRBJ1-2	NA	CASSDSSGRGYTF	TGTGCCAGCAGTGACTCCTCCGGGAGGGGCTACACCTTC
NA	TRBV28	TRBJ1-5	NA	CASRDQEPQHF	TGTGCCAGCAGGGATCAGGAGCCCCAGCATTTT
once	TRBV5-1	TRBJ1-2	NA	CASSLGSRVYGYTF	TGCGCCAGCAGCTTGGGATCCAGGGTCTATGGCTACACCTTC
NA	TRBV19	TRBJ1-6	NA	CASREGATYNSPLHF	TGTGCCAGTAGGGAAGGGGCAACTTATAATTCACCCCTCCACTTT
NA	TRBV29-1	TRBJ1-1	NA	CSVGQMSEAFF	TGCAGCGTTGGACAGATGTCTGAAGCTTTCTTT
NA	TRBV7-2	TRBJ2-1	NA	CASSRGGGSEQFF	TGTGCCAGCAGCCGGGGTGGGGGCAGTGAGCAGTTCTTC